These 21 T cell receptor beta chains were sequenced from one sample in a study of STAT3 mutations in large granular lymphocyte leukemia. Profiled with immunoSEQ multiplex PCR; TCRdb holds only in-frame clones, not every one. The sample comprises more than 1,500 clones, 55% to 80% of which are singletons, and roughly 69% rests with the top ten. No antigen has been assigned to these receptors. Regarding the study as a whole: Every T-LGLL patient had at least one immunodominant TCRbeta clonotype.

The sequenced material came from peripheral blood mononuclear cells. The receptors were gathered from a man in his 60s with T-cell large granular lymphocyte leukemia. Some clones in this sample may be carry-over from other donors' samples.

This chain uses TRBV4-1 with TRBJ2-7, with unresolved D. V was shortened by 4 bases and J by 5 bases, with 12 bases between the two germline ends. Germline-derived CDR1 and CDR2 are MGHRA and YSYEKL. This CDR3 is built from 13 residues. The CDR3 spells CASSPDYNHEQYF. The CDR3 coding sequence is TGCGCCAGCAGCCCCGATTATAACCACGAGCAGTACTTC.

CDR3 sequence (DNA): TGTGCCAGCAGCTTGGCGGCCACCGGGACAGGGGGCGTCGAGCAGTACTTC. Its protein product is CASSLAATGTGGVEQYF. The chain has TRBV5-4 and TRBJ2-7, with 12 nucleotides matching TRBD1. J gave up 6 bases and V 0 bases, and 10 bases lay outside the gene matches. Germline V lookup: CDR1 SGHNT, CDR2 YYREEE (reference sequence). The CDR3 has 17 amino acids.

This chain joins TRBV27 and TRBJ2-5, with D possibly being TRBD1 or TRBD2 (6 bases each). Germline CDR1 reads MNHEY; CDR2 reads SMNVEV (reference sequence). Trimming removed 10 bases at V and 7 bases at J, with 22 bases between. The CDR3 covers 14 residues. The CDR3 region has the DNA TGTGCCACCTCCATGGGGGGCCTAAGAGGGACCCAGTACTTC. Its protein product is CATSMGGLRGTQYF.

This clone was counted between two and nine times. The chain links TRBV2 to TRBJ1-2, with D possibly being TRBD1 (6 bases). Germline V CDR1 and CDR2: SNHLY, FYNNEI. This CDR3 has 12 amino acids. The V end was cut by 4 bases, the J end by 8 bases, with 11 bases between. DNA for the CDR3: TGTGCCAGCAGTGCCAGGGGATCGGGCTACACCTTC. This codes for CASSARGSGYTF.

The chain uses TRBV18 and TRBJ2-7; D is unclear. Germline V gene data show CDR1 as KGHSH and CDR2 as LQKENI. This CDR3 is built from 12 residues. V lost 6 bases and J lost 7, with 13 bases in between. Written as DNA, the CDR3 is TGTGCCAGCTCGCTTGCCGGTGGAGAGCAGTACTTC. Translated, it gives CASSLAGGEQYF.

This clone was observed a few times. This chain joins TRBV4-2 and TRBJ1-5; no clear D. Germline-derived CDR1 and CDR2 are LGHNA and YNFKEQ. This CDR3 is built from 15 residues. V gave up 4 bases and J gave up 0 bases, with 10 bases separating them. CDR3 DNA sequence: TGTGCCAGCAGCCCCCAGAGATATAGCAATCAGCCCCAGCATTTT. It encodes CASSPQRYSNQPQHF.

This chain links TRBV6-5 with TRBJ1-6; 9 bases are shared with TRBD1. This CDR3 is 15 amino acids long. V shed 6 bases and J 6 bases; nucleotides not matched to a gene: 6. Per germline, CDR1 MNHEY and CDR2 SVGAGI. CDR3 sequence (DNA): TGTGCCAGCAGAATACAGGGGGCAGGTAATTCACCCCTCCACTTT. Protein: CASRIQGAGNSPLHF.

This sequence joins TRBV18 and TRBJ1-2, with 7 bases aligning to TRBD1. Trimming at V came to 3 bases and at J to 3 bases, leaving 7 bases not matched to a gene. The length of the CDR3 is 15 residues. Germline CDR1 reads KGHSH; CDR2 reads LQKENI. As DNA, the CDR3 is TGTGCCAGCTCACCCCCTGGGACAGTCGACTATGGCTACACCTTC. Protein product: CASSPPGTVDYGYTF.

The chain uses TRBV5-1 and TRBJ2-3; no clear D. This CDR3 comprises 13 residues. The V end lost 5 bases, the J end lost 0 bases, and 7 bases lay between the germline ends. The germline CDR1 and CDR2 sequences are SGHRS and YFSETQ. The CDR3 DNA is TGCGCCAGCAGGGGCACTAGCACAGATACGCAGTATTTT. Its translation: CASRGTSTDTQYF. Variable domain in full (rest from reference TRBV5-1 and TRBJ2-3): KAGVTQTPRYLIKTRGQQVTLSCSPISGHRSVSWYQQTPGQGLQFLFEYFSETQRNKGNFPGRFSGRQFSNSRSEMNVSTLELGDSALYLCASRGTSTDTQYFGPGTRLTVL.

This clone was seen a handful of times. This chain connects TRBV5-1 to TRBJ2-7, with D perhaps matching TRBD2 (5 bases). Germline CDR1 and CDR2: SGHRS and YFSETQ. The CDR3 extends over 14 amino acids. Trimming removed 0 bases from V and 2 bases from J, with 9 bases in between. CDR3 residues: CASSLVDGTYEQYF. The CDR3 coding sequence is TGCGCCAGCAGCTTGGTTGACGGGACCTACGAGCAGTACTTC.

This chain joins TRBV5-1 and TRBJ2-7; D remains unclear. V lost 0 bases, J lost 4 bases, and 23 bases lay in between. The CDR3 length is 18 residues. Germline CDR1 is SGHRS and CDR2 is YFSETQ. CDR3 residues: CASSLVAGNPYAVYEQYF. In DNA form, the CDR3 reads TGCGCCAGCAGCTTGGTTGCCGGAAACCCCTATGCAGTATACGAGCAGTACTTC.

The rearrangement joins TRBV18 to TRBJ1-2, with no clear D. The CDR3 covers 16 residues. Trimming took off 3 bases at V and 5 bases at J, with 19 bases between the two ends. In germline, CDR1 is KGHSH, CDR2 LQKENI. The CDR3 sequence is CASSPTWLEVSYGYTF. The DNA for the CDR3 is TGTGCCAGCTCACCCACATGGTTGGAGGTCTCATATGGCTACACCTTC.

The gene calls are TRBV9 and TRBJ2-1; 7 bases align to TRBD2. Germline assignment: CDR1 SGDLS and CDR2 YYNGEE. J lost 3 bases, V lost 2 bases, and 2 bases had no gene match. The CDR3 totals 14 residues. CDR3 sequence reads: CASSVSSGYNEQFF. The DNA for the CDR3 is TGTGCCAGCAGCGTCTCTAGCGGCTACAATGAGCAGTTCTTC. Full variable domain (remainder filled in from reference TRBV9 and TRBJ2-1): DSGVTQTPKHLITATGQRVTLRCSPRSGDLSVYWYQQSLDQGLQFLIQYYNGEERAKGNILERFSAQQFPDLHSELNLSSLELGDSALYFCASSVSSGYNEQFFGPGTRLTVL.

V and J are TRBV6-6 and TRBJ2-5; TRBD2 matches 11 bases. V was clipped by 8 bases and J by 5 bases; unmatched bases: 7. The V gene's germline CDR1 is MNHNY and CDR2 SVGAGI (reference sequence). The CDR3 has 14 residues. The CDR3: CASAVAGGRETQYF. The CDR3 DNA sequence: TGTGCCAGCGCTGTAGCGGGGGGGAGGGAGACCCAGTACTTC.

The rearrangement uses TRBV5-1 and TRBJ1-4; the match to TRBD1 covers 7 bases. CDR1 is SGHRS, CDR2 YFSETQ, per germline. CDR3 length equals 14 residues. The ends lost 1 base at V and 7 bases at J; junction bases unmatched: 4. The CDR3 DNA follows: TGCGCCAGCAGCTTGAGTACAGGGGCTGAAAAACTGTTTTTT. It encodes CASSLSTGAEKLFF.

This chain connects TRBV5-4 to TRBJ1-4; D is perhaps TRBD1 (5 bases). V lost 1 base to trimming and J lost 8 bases, with 18 bases between them. The CDR3 extends over 16 amino acids. Germline CDR1 SGHNT, CDR2 YYREEE (reference sequence). CDR3 region: CASSLLPITGGEKLFF. CDR3 sequence (DNA): TGTGCCAGCAGCTTGCTCCCGATAACGGGGGGGGAAAAACTGTTTTTT.

This clone turned up a few times. The V and J genes are TRBV5-1 and TRBJ2-4, with D tentatively TRBD1 (6 bases). This CDR3 is built from 12 residues. The V gene lost 4 bases and the J gene lost 9 bases, with 11 bases spanning the gap. CDR1 is SGHRS and CDR2 is YFSETQ in the germline V gene. The CDR3 DNA is TGCGCCAGCAGCCCACAGGGTAGCATTCAGTACTTC. Translated: CASSPQGSIQYF.

The rearrangement joins TRBV6-5 to TRBJ1-6; 11 nucleotides agree with TRBD1. The CDR3 runs to 16 residues. Trimming took 0 bases from V and 9 from J; bases not matched to a gene: 4. Germline V gene sequence: CDR1 MNHEY, CDR2 SVGAGI. CDR3 amino acids: CASSYSRGQGVSPLHF. The CDR3 bases are TGTGCCAGCAGTTACTCGAGGGGACAGGGGGTTTCACCCCTCCACTTT.

This chain uses TRBV5-4 with TRBJ2-1, with TRBD1 matching over 7 bases. The J segment lost 6 bases and the V segment lost 3 bases, leaving 12 bases of the junction unmatched. The CDR3 loop spans 16 amino acids. Germline V gives CDR1 SGHNT, CDR2 YYREEE (reference sequence). The CDR3 nucleotides are TGTGCCAGCAGCTCAGCGGCCCAAAGGGGGCTCAATGAGCAGTTCTTC. It translates to CASSSAAQRGLNEQFF.

The chain has TRBV7-3 and TRBJ2-1, with D possibly being TRBD2 (7 bases). Germline V gives CDR1 SGHTA, CDR2 FQGTGA. Deletions cut 5 bases from V and 2 bases from J, with 19 bases between. The CDR3 loop spans 17 amino acids. In DNA, the CDR3 is TGTGCCAGCAGCCGATCGGGGGGCCTCCTAACCTACAATGAGCAGTTCTTC. Translation gives CASSRSGGLLTYNEQFF.

The count of this clone is one. The genes are TRBV18 and TRBJ2-1, with D unclear. Deletions cut 5 bases from V and 9 bases from J, with 8 bases between. The germline V gene encodes CDR1 KGHSH and CDR2 LQKENI. The CDR3 sequence is 11 residues long. CDR3 in DNA: TGTGCCAGCTCATTCGGGCGTGAGCAGTTCTTC. It yields the protein CASSFGREQFF.